The present entry profiles one T cell receptor beta chain with its context. What antigen it recognizes has not been identified. Within one base of it there is no much larger clone, and no base qualities were kept. The CDR3 spans 16 residues, from the cysteine through the phenylalanine. CDR3 DNA is the only sequence kept; it has 48 bases, read in frame from the first base. V loses 3 bases, J loses 2 bases, and the germline ends lie 17 bases apart. Based on the germline V gene, the CDR1 and CDR2 sequences are KGHSH and LQKENI. Receptor amplification or capture employed the immunoSEQ multiplex PCR assay. The source study handled its data this way. A statistical classification framework was developed to diagnose cytomegalovirus status using the catalog of TCR beta chain sequences. Imported from immuneACCESS, the table was reduced by TCRdb to in-frame sequences with V and J called. These copies leave out some clones; in studies compared against another copy, an unresolved V gene accounts for under half, and the cause of the remainder is not known. Clonal size and the V and J genes are those of that table, whereas D and trimming came from the DNA. The sample yields about 180,000 clones; more than 75% were counted once. The ten largest account for 2.7% of the sample.

Donors formed part of the validation cohort, which comprised about 120 subjects and was distinct from the first cohort of several hundred subjects. This sample was taken from a study of cytomegalovirus exposure and HLA in healthy donors (dated by TCRdb to the late 2010s). Study-level background: A later analysis indicated that the 120 validation repertoires were generated on the platform also employed for the roughly 650 repertoires of the first cohort. The study was designed to test whether signatures of past pathogen exposure could be identified by cataloging public T cell receptors. In addition to the first cohort of roughly 700 subjects, a separate validation cohort of over 90 different subjects was used. High-throughput TCR immunosequencing, statistical association of individual TCRs with disease status, and machine learning were combined to predict cytomegalovirus infection status. Study-level results and caveats: In both the original and validation cohorts, the classifier was reported to diagnose cytomegalovirus status with high specificity and sensitivity. The study listed 150 to 200 TCR beta chains as associated with cytomegalovirus. A later analysis had no HLA typing for the validation cohort, so co-occurrence there was scored across all 120 repertoires. In vitro tests confirmed that a few of the cytomegalovirus-associated TCR beta chains recognize cytomegalovirus antigens. Most TCR sequences were seen in very few donors, while some public TCRs were found in many individuals. In a later analysis, TCRs clustered in the first cohort were found to also tend to co-occur in the roughly 120 validation repertoires, with approximately 93% of cluster scores above 0. The authors suggested that the approach could potentially be generalized to other disease states and immunological phenotypes.

The specimen was PBMCs. The rearranged chain carries TRBV18 and TRBJ2-7; TRBD2 could be the D gene, as 6 bases match. This clonotype was obtained from a man between 18 and 29 years old in good health and CMV-seropositive. The CDR3 reads CASSPAPGGLTYEQYF. The nucleotide sequence reads as follows: TGTGCCAGCTCACCGGCTCCTGGGGGGTTGACCTACGAGCAGTACTTC. Reference TRBV18 and TRBJ2-7 proteins supply the regions before and after the CDR3; the full variable domain is: NAGVMQNPRHLVRRRGQEARLRCSPMKGHSHVYWYRQLPEEGLKFMVYLQKENIIDESGMPKERFSAEFPKEGPSILRIQQVVRGDSAAYFCASSPAPGGLTYEQYFGPGTRLTVT.